These 20 T cell receptor beta chains share one sample of origin, sequenced in a study of shared clonotypes between healthy human individuals. The table came from immunoSEQ multiplex PCR; TCRdb's copy has only in-frame clones and leaves some out. The table lists around 500,000 clones, about 84% of them singletons. Sample: PBMCs. All receptors come from a woman aged 40 to 55 in good health. Some clones in this sample may be carry-over from other donors' samples.

The sample holds a few counts of this clone. This likely came from a read error, as a far larger clone is one base away. Other DNA variants within this sample encode the same CDR3. This sequence joins TRBV27 and TRBJ1-2; a possible D gene is TRBD1 (6 bases). CDR3 length: 14 amino acids. Germline V gene lookup returns CDR1 MNHEY and CDR2 SMNVEV (reference sequence). Here the CDR3 reads CASSLQWQGYGYTF. CDR3 coding DNA: TGTGCCAGCAGTTTACAGTGGCAGGGGTATGGCTACACCTTT.

V gene TRBV25-1 combines with J gene TRBJ2-1; TRBD1 matches 9 bases. The V gene end was trimmed by 3 bases and the J gene end by 6 bases; junction bases not matched to a gene: 9. CDR1 and CDR2 from the germline V gene are MGHDK and SYGVNS. CDR3 length: 16 residues. Here the CDR3 DNA reads TGTGCCAGCAGTGATCCGGGACAGGGAGATGGCAATGAGCAGTTCTTC. The encoded protein is CASSDPGQGDGNEQFF.

As to this clone: A far larger clone differs by one base, so this is likely a read error. Additional DNA sequences in this sample encode the identical CDR3. The chain uses TRBV5-1 and TRBJ2-6; D not resolved. The CDR3 contains 15 residues. V gave up 4 bases and J gave up 0 bases, with 8 bases separating them. The germline gives CDR1 SGHRS, CDR2 YFSETQ. CDR3 coding DNA: TGCGCCAGCAGCCTGATAGGCTCTGGGGCCAACGTCCTGACTTTC. This sequence encodes CASSLIGSGANVLTF. Together with reference TRBV5-1 and TRBJ2-6, the CDR3 gives the full variable domain: KAGVTQTPRYLIKTRGQQVTLSCSPISGHRSVSWYQQTPGQGLQFLFEYFSETQRNKGNFPGRFSGRQFSNSRSEMNVSTLELGDSALYLCASSLIGSGANVLTFGAGSRLTVL.

The V gene is TRBV30, the J gene TRBJ1-1, with D maybe TRBD1 (5 bases). Germline V gene sequence: CDR1 GTSNPN, CDR2 SVGIG (reference sequence). The CDR3 runs 13 residues. Deletions cut 4 bases from V and 3 bases from J, with 12 bases between. CDR3 sequence reads: CAWTDSRYTEAFF. The CDR3 bases are TGTGCCTGGACCGACAGCCGCTACACTGAAGCTTTCTTT.

On this clone: A far bigger clonotype differs at one base, so this is likely a read error. This CDR3 is also generated by other DNA sequences in the sample. This chain links TRBV4-1 with TRBJ1-1; D may be TRBD1 (6 bases). V was shortened by 1 base and J by 4 bases, with 19 bases between the two germline ends. The CDR3 is 17 amino acids. The germline CDR1 and CDR2 sequences are MGHRA and YSYEKL. The CDR3 DNA reads as TGCGCCAGCAGCCAAGTAGGGGCCCGGGGGCAGGGCACTGAAGCTTTCTTT. It yields the protein CASSQVGARGQGTEAFF.

Of note for this clone: This may be a read error: a much more frequent sequence differs by one nucleotide. The chain employs TRBV5-6 and TRBJ1-2; D gene unclear. This CDR3 has 13 amino acids. Germline assignment: CDR1 SGHDT and CDR2 YYEEEE. Trimming pared 2 bases from V and 2 bases from J, leaving 7 bases between. DNA of the CDR3: TGTGCCAGCAGCTTAGGACGGAACTATGGCTACACCTTC. The encoded protein is CASSLGRNYGYTF. Full variable domain (missing parts from reference TRBV5-6 and TRBJ1-2): DAGVTQSPTHLIKTRGQQVTLRCSPKSGHDTVSWYQQALGQGPQFIFQYYEEEERQRGNFPDRFSGHQFPNYSSELNVNALLLGDSALYLCASSLGRNYGYTFGSGTRLTVV.

Of note for this clone: This is likely an artifact of a read error, given a far larger clone one base away. Other nucleotide sequences from this sample produce the same CDR3. The rearrangement uses TRBV6-5 and TRBJ1-1; 8 nucleotides line up with TRBD1. This CDR3 is built from 16 residues. Germline CDR1 reads MNHEY; CDR2 reads SVGAGI. Trimming cost V 3 bases and J 4 bases; bases outside gene matches: 10. The CDR3 sequence: CASSYVPDRGGTEAFF. CDR3 nucleotide sequence: TGTGCCAGCAGTTATGTCCCTGACAGGGGCGGCACTGAAGCTTTCTTT.

The rearrangement uses TRBV10-2 and TRBJ2-1; D is perhaps TRBD1 or TRBD2 (5 bases each). CDR1 and CDR2 (germline): WSHSY, SAAADI. The CDR3 has 12 amino acids. V lost 4 bases, J lost 7 bases, and 8 bases lay in between. CDR3: CASSGEGNEQFF. The CDR3 DNA follows: TGCGCCAGCAGTGGAGAGGGGAATGAGCAGTTCTTC.

This clone was recorded only once. This chain joins TRBV10-2 and TRBJ1-4; TRBD1 agrees at 9 bases. The CDR3 is made up of 16 amino acids. Germline values: CDR1 WSHSY, CDR2 SAAADI. The V and J ends lost 6 bases and 1 base, in that order; junction bases with no gene match: 6. CDR3 region: CASREPGQGTNEKLFF. As DNA, the CDR3 is TGCGCCAGCAGAGAGCCGGGACAGGGAACTAATGAAAAACTGTTTTTT.

As for this clone: One end of the junction varies from germline; a read error may be responsible. The chain uses TRBV2 and TRBJ2-2; 10 bases align to TRBD1. Per the germline V gene, CDR1 is SNHLY and CDR2 is FYNNEI. The CDR3 covers 16 residues. Here the CDR3 reads CAGSGTGVGLTVELFF. As DNA, the CDR3 is TGTGCTGGCTCCGGGACAGGGGTCGGTCTCACCGTGGAGCTGTTTTTT.

The chain recombines TRBV7-2 with TRBJ2-1; 13 nucleotides match TRBD2. Looked up from germline, CDR1 is SGHTA and CDR2 is FQGNSA. V gave up 5 bases and J gave up 6 bases; unmatched junction bases: 10. The length of the CDR3 is 17 residues. The CDR3 bases are TGTGCCAGCAGCGTAACTAGCGGGAGGGCCGGGGGCAATGAGCAGTTCTTC. This gives the protein CASSVTSGRAGGNEQFF.

The J gene is TRBJ1-2, the V gene TRBV28; possible D gene TRBD1, 6 bases. In germline, CDR1 is MDHEN, CDR2 SYDVKM. This CDR3 is built from 14 residues. Trimming removed 1 base from V and 4 bases from J, with 10 bases in between. CDR3 loop: CASSLSGGLYGYTF. In nucleotides, the CDR3 is TGTGCCAGCAGTTTATCCGGGGGGCTCTATGGCTACACCTTC.

The V call is TRBV10-3, the J call TRBJ2-3, with D possibly matching TRBD1 (6 bases). The V end lost 6 bases, the J end lost 2 bases, and 18 bases lay between the germline ends. Per the germline V gene, CDR1 is ENHRY and CDR2 is SYGVKD. The CDR3 length is 16 residues. CDR3 in amino acids: CAIRDSQGTNTDTQYF. In nucleotides, the CDR3 is TGTGCCATCAGGGACTCACAGGGAACCAACACAGATACGCAGTATTTT.

The CDR3 bases are TGTGCCAGCAGCGTAGATGCAGGGGGGATCGAGCAGTACTTC. Protein sequence: CASSVDAGGIEQYF. The rearrangement uses TRBV9 and TRBJ2-7; possible D gene TRBD1, 7 bases. V was clipped by 0 bases and J by 6 bases, with 13 bases between them. The CDR3 is made up of 14 amino acids. Germline V lookup: CDR1 SGDLS, CDR2 YYNGEE.

The chain is built from TRBV27 and TRBJ1-4; D is perhaps TRBD1 (5 bases). CDR3 length: 17 amino acids. Looked up from germline, CDR1 is MNHEY and CDR2 is SMNVEV (reference sequence). Between the trimmed V and J ends, which lost 8 bases and 0 bases, there was a span of 19 bases. The CDR3 coding sequence is TGTGCCAGCTGTCCAGGGAGGCCGTTTACAACTAATGAAAAACTGTTTTTT. Its translation is CASCPGRPFTTNEKLFF.

This chain connects TRBV6-6 to TRBJ2-7, with 9 bases lining up with TRBD1. The germline CDR1 and CDR2 sequences are MNHNY and SVGAGI (reference sequence). The CDR3 runs 16 residues. With 4 bases clipped from V and 5 bases from J, the junction kept 12 bases outside the gene matches. The CDR3 protein is CASSSGPGQGNNEQYF. DNA for the CDR3: TGTGCCAGCAGTTCCGGACCGGGACAGGGTAACAACGAGCAGTACTTC.

The chain is built from TRBV28 and TRBJ2-7, with TRBD2 as a possible D gene (5 bases). Germline V lookup: CDR1 MDHEN, CDR2 SYDVKM. The length of the CDR3 is 15 residues. V lost 4 bases, J lost 1 base, and 14 bases lay in between. This CDR3 is CASSSKRTLSYEQYF. The CDR3 DNA reads TGTGCCAGCAGTTCCAAGCGGACCCTTTCCTACGAGCAGTACTTC.

The V call is TRBV7-9, the J call TRBJ2-5, with 15 bases identical to TRBD2. The CDR3 is made up of 18 amino acids. Germline CDR1 is SEHNR and CDR2 is FQNEAQ (reference sequence). V was clipped by 5 bases and J by 5 bases; unmatched bases: 12. CDR3 in amino acids: CASSTTGLAGGLGETQYF. In DNA form, the CDR3 reads TGTGCCAGCAGCACGACGGGACTAGCGGGAGGACTCGGGGAGACCCAGTACTTC. Full variable domain (rest looked up from reference TRBV7-9 and TRBJ2-5): DTGVSQNPRHKITKRGQNVTFRCDPISEHNRLYWYRQTLGQGPEFLTYFQNEAQLEKSRLLSDRFSAERPKGSFSTLEIQRTEQGDSAMYLCASSTTGLAGGLGETQYFGPGTRLLVL.

V gene TRBV11-3 combines with J gene TRBJ2-2; 13 bases match TRBD2. CDR1 is SGHNT and CDR2 is YENEEA in the germline V gene. After removal of 5 bases from V and 1 base from J, the junction contained 4 bases not matched to a gene. The length of the CDR3 is 17 residues. CDR3 DNA sequence: TGTGCCAGCAGCCCATGGACTAGCGGGGGGAACACCGGGGAGCTGTTTTTT. This translates into CASSPWTSGGNTGELFF.

The chain employs TRBV5-4 and TRBJ1-2; the match to TRBD1 covers 8 bases. In germline, CDR1 is SGHNT, CDR2 YYREEE (reference sequence). Trimming removed 0 bases from V and 4 bases from J; junction bases left unmatched: 5. The CDR3 is 15 residues long. The DNA of the CDR3 is TGTGCCAGCAGCTTGGCGCCGGGACAGGCCTATGGCTACACCTTC. Protein product: CASSLAPGQAYGYTF.